This T cell receptor (beta chain) appears in the sequencing data of a study of sequential checkpoint blockade in melanoma. Ten or more counts support this clone. This CDR3 is built from 13 residues. The trim removed 6 bases at V and 5 bases at J, leaving 6 bases unmatched. Germline V CDR1 and CDR2: SGHTA, FQGNSA. The repertoire was sequenced with immunoSEQ multiplex PCR; TCRdb's copy has only in-frame clones and lacks some. Altogether 4,200 or so clones are present, roughly 24% being singletons, with the ten largest covering over 10%. Treatment denoted: randomized to nivolumab then ipilimumab (arm A) or the reverse (arm B).

This receptor was taken from a human donor with melanoma. The sequenced sample was tumor tissue (inferred from file names), obtained from a patient given nivolumab and ipilimumab in sequence. The chain employs TRBV7-2 and TRBJ1-1, with 7 bases identical to TRBD1. CDR3 DNA: TGTGCCAGCAGTTACAGGGGAGGGACTGAAGCTTTCTTT. Translating gives CASSYRGGTEAFF.